Here is one T cell receptor (beta chain) with its context. These data are taken from a study of blood T cells in healthy people across ages. Study details: About one barcoded TCR beta cDNA was captured per two T cells.

Next came a second PCR, run for about 7 to 12 cycles, which used a sample-barcoded 5' primer along with a J-beta primer mix. Each cDNA molecule carried a tag from a template-switch adaptor that contained 12 random nucleotides. Per sample, CDR3-containing paired-end reads numbered at least 2.5 million. MiXCR, applied by TCRdb to the 5' RACE reads, yields one record per CDR3 protein. The table lists approximately 900,000 distinct CDR3 sequences, around 46% of them singletons, with roughly 13% in the top ten. V was pared by 4 bases and J by 4 bases, with 15 bases of the junction left unmatched. The CDR3 spans 19 residues. The germline V gene encodes CDR1 SGHKS and CDR2 YYEKEE (reference sequence). The study drew donors from healthy Caucasian individuals in Russia aged roughly 6 to 90.

The V call is TRBV5-5, the J call TRBJ2-6; 9 positions agree with TRBD1. What was sequenced was blood. The TCR originated in a man aged 30 to 39 in good health. Written as DNA, the CDR3 is TGTGCCAGCAGCGGAACGGTGGACAGGGGATCGAAAGGGGCCAACGTCCTGACTTTC. It yields the protein CASSGTVDRGSKGANVLTF.